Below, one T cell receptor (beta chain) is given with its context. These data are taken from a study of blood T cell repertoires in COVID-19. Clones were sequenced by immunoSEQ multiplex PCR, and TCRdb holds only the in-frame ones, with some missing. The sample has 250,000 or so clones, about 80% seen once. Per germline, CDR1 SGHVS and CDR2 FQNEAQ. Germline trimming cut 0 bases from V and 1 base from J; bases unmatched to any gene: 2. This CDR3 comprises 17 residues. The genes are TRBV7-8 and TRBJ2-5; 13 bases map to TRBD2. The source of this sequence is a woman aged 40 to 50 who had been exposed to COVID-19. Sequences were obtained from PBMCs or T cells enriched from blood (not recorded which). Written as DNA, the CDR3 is TGTGCCAGCAGCTTAGCGGGACTAGCGGGGATCCAAGAGACCCAGTACTTC. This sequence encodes CASSLAGLAGIQETQYF.